This T cell receptor (beta chain) was retrieved from a study of Graves' ophthalmopathy and Graves' hyperthyroidism. Many counts were recorded for this clonotype. Its antigen is currently unknown. Study-level findings and limits: Blood contained most expanded thyroid clonotypes exceeding 0.001 frequency.

Germline V gene data show CDR1 as DFQATT and CDR2 as SNEGSKA (reference sequence). This CDR3 has 13 amino acids. V lost 4 bases and J 3 bases, leaving 12 bases between the germline ends. Amplifying from RNA transcripts, the study obtained TCR beta CDR3 regions. Amplification began with first-round RT-PCR using HTBI primers, then second-round multiplex PCR was performed. MiXCR was run by TCRdb on the multiplex PCR reads, yielding one entry per CDR3 protein. The data show almost 750,000 distinct CDR3 sequences, roughly 41% seen once. J is TRBJ1-1 and V is TRBV20-1; D may be TRBD1 (6 bases). The origin of this receptor is an adult man with Graves' ophthalmopathy. Sequenced sample: peripheral blood. CDR3 coding DNA: TGCAGTGCTAACAGGGCTGGCGACACTGAAGCTTTCTTT. Protein product: CSANRAGDTEAFF.